What follows describes a single T cell receptor (beta chain). Its specific antigen is unknown. No base qualities exist here, and no much larger clone lies one base off it. The immunoSEQ Assay, a bias-controlled multiplex PCR, was used to amplify TCRbeta CDR3 regions from genomic DNA. For the original study's pipeline: The number of nucleated cells in each sample was estimated by amplification of reference gene primers within the assay. To quantify the absolute abundance of each unique TCRbeta CDR3 rearrangement, sequence reads were collapsed and filtered. For each sample, productive Simpson clonality was calculated as the square root of Simpson's diversity index across productive rearrangements. TCRdb's version of the immuneACCESS table is confined to in-frame rearrangements and falls short of the full clone set. An unresolved V gene accounts for under half of the shortfall where checked; the remainder is of unknown origin. That table is the source of V, J and clone size, and D and trimming were worked out from the DNA. The sample profile shows some 190,000 clones; about 81% of them were found once. Around 7.8% of the sample lies in the top ten.

From the germline V gene (reference sequence), CDR1 is MNHEY and CDR2 is SMNVEV. The CDR3 measures 15 amino acids from cysteine to phenylalanine. Only the CDR3 DNA is retained, 45 bases long and in frame from the first base. V sheds 3 bases and J sheds 2 bases, leaving 13 bases between their ends. This sample was included in a study of blood T cell repertoires in COVID-19 (dated by TCRdb to the early 2020s). Looking at the study overall: Samples covering the acute and convalescent phases of COVID-19 were provided by collaborators in the United States, Italy and Spain. The prospective study material was composed of cDNA or gDNA derived from T cells, B-cell-depleted T cells, or PBMCs. The dataset comprised deeply sampled blood TCRbeta repertoires from subjects exposed to, actively infected with, or recovered from COVID-19. The repertoires were released in a freely available public database intended as a resource for research on the immune response to SARS-CoV-2. Samples came from the ongoing ImmuneRACE study (first 160 participants) plus 1,254 subjects from 6 global collaborators. Sample metadata almost always included a de-identified subject ID, COVID-19 status, age in years and sex. HLA class I and class II types, where available, came from metadata supplied by the sample provider rather than from assay-based typing.

One collaborating source in Seattle enrolled patients during active infection and followed them longitudinally through the course of disease. Each collaborating institution followed its own protocols to collect whole blood in K2EDTA tubes. For TCRbeta analysis, collaborators shipped samples as frozen whole blood, isolated PBMCs, or DNA extracted from either of those sample types. The study at large found these results: Clinical and demographic metadata were provided uncurated, with the amount varying by source and participant.

The sequence links TRBV27 to TRBJ1-2, and TRBD1 may be the D gene, going by 5 matching bases. What was sequenced was peripheral blood. The sequence came from an older woman with COVID-19, enrolled during active disease. The CDR3 region reads CASSLYHAGNYGYTF. The DNA sequence reads TGTGCCAGCAGTTTGTACCACGCAGGGAACTATGGCTACACCTTC.